This T cell receptor beta chain was captured in a study of OX40 agonist ivuxolimab in advanced cancers. Germline lookup yields CDR1 SGDLS and CDR2 YYNGEE. V was pared by 0 bases and J by 5 bases, with 11 bases of the junction left unmatched. This CDR3 spans 17 amino acids. Method: immunoSEQ multiplex PCR; TCRdb's copy keeps in-frame clones and lacks some. This sample has roughly 64,000 clones; approximately 79% occur once, and the top ten carry about 2.2%. The V call is TRBV9, the J call TRBJ2-1, with 7 bases lining up with TRBD2. The origin of this receptor is an adult with an advanced solid tumor such as melanoma, head and neck, liver or kidney cancer. Sequenced here: CD4+ or CD8+ T cells sorted from blood, sampled in a trial of the OX40 agonist ivuxolimab. The CDR3 DNA follows: TGTGCCAGCAGCGTAGAACTTAGGGCGGGGGTGAACAATGAGCAGTTCTTC. Translating gives CASSVELRAGVNNEQFF.